Listed below are T cell receptor beta chains from one sample, sequenced in a study of identical twins. From the 5' RACE reads, TCRdb called clonotypes with MiXCR, one entry per CDR3 protein. The sample lists roughly 720,000 distinct CDR3 sequences, around a sixth occurring once. These data were also filed under a second study, of T cells expressing NK-cell markers.

Specimen: PBMCs. Source of these receptors: a woman under 30 in good health. CDR3s include the opening cysteine and the closing phenylalanine or tryptophan. Each record gives: D gene, V gene, J gene, clone size, CDR3 protein, CDR3 DNA. A D gene is named only where the DNA matches it firmly. Clone size is stated in some rows and not others, as once, few, many or a class when expanded.

D: -; V: TRBV6-5; J: TRBJ2-1; size: -; CDR3: CASRGRGLLRQFF; DNA: TGTGCCAGCAGGGGCAGGGGCCTTCTCCGGCAGTTCTTC
D: TRBD2; V: TRBV12-3/TRBV12-4; J: TRBJ2-1; size: many; CDR3: CASSSGTSGYNEQFF; DNA: TGTGCCAGCAGTTCTGGGACTAGCGGGTACAATGAGCAGTTCTTC
D: -; V: TRBV12-3/TRBV12-4; J: TRBJ2-1; size: few; CDR3: CASRIQGNEQFF; DNA: TGTGCCAGCAGGATCCAGGGGAATGAGCAGTTCTTC
D: -; V: TRBV6-1; J: TRBJ2-7; size: -; CDR3: CASRPALTIYEQYF; DNA: TGTGCCAGCAGGCCCGCGCTGACCATCTACGAGCAGTACTTC
D: TRBD2; V: TRBV7-8; J: TRBJ2-3; size: few; CDR3: CASSLAWEGGTDTQYF; DNA: TGTGCCAGCAGCTTAGCGTGGGAGGGTGGCACAGATACGCAGTATTTT
D: -; V: TRBV12-3/TRBV12-4; J: TRBJ1-1; size: many; CDR3: CASSTSWGPYTEAFF; DNA: TGTGCCAGCAGCACCTCGTGGGGGCCCTACACTGAAGCTTTCTTT
D: TRBD1; V: TRBV12-3/TRBV12-4; J: TRBJ2-2; size: few; CDR3: CASRQGSRELFF; DNA: TGTGCCAGTAGACAGGGAAGTAGGGAGCTGTTTTTT
D: -; V: TRBV4-3; J: TRBJ2-5; size: many; CDR3: CASSQGTKETQYF; DNA: TGCGCCAGCAGCCAAGGGACTAAAGAGACCCAGTACTTC
D: -; V: TRBV4-3; J: TRBJ2-3; size: -; CDR3: CASSRTRRGDTQYF; DNA: TGCGCCAGCAGCCGGACCAGGAGGGGTGATACGCAGTATTTT
D: TRBD2; V: TRBV6-1; J: TRBJ2-2; size: -; CDR3: CASGGLAGNTGELFF; DNA: TGTGCCAGCGGAGGGCTAGCGGGGAACACCGGGGAGCTGTTTTTT
D: -; V: TRBV7-9; J: TRBJ2-1; size: -; CDR3: CASSLNFPSDEQFF; DNA: TGTGCCAGCAGCCTGAACTTCCCTTCGGATGAGCAGTTCTTC
D: -; V: TRBV7-3; J: TRBJ1-1; size: -; CDR3: CGSPDCEAFF; DNA: TGTGGCAGCCCCGATTGCGAAGCTTTCTTT
D: TRBD1; V: TRBV5-1; J: TRBJ2-5; size: -; CDR3: CASGTGNPTETQYF; DNA: TGCGCCAGCGGGACAGGGAATCCTACAGAGACCCAGTACTTC
D: -; V: TRBV20-1; J: TRBJ2-1; size: -; CDR3: CSAAHLTNEQFF; DNA: TGCAGTGCTGCCCACCTAACGAATGAGCAGTTCTTC
D: -; V: TRBV6-2/TRBV6-3; J: TRBJ2-4; size: -; CDR3: CASSYVPSANIQYF; DNA: TGTGCCAGCAGTTACGTCCCTAGCGCAAACATTCAGTACTTC
D: TRBD2; V: TRBV7-6; J: TRBJ2-7; size: -; CDR3: CASSLGTSDMKQYF; DNA: TGTGCCAGCAGCTTAGGGACTAGCGATATGAAGCAGTACTTC
D: -; V: TRBV20-1; J: TRBJ2-4; size: -; CDR3: CSARVSGRQAKNIQYF; DNA: TGCAGTGCTAGAGTTAGTGGACGGCAAGCCAAAAACATTCAGTACTTC
D: TRBD1; V: TRBV12-3/TRBV12-4; J: TRBJ1-2; size: many; CDR3: CASSSGTGGSYGYTF; DNA: TGTGCCAGCAGCTCCGGGACAGGGGGCAGCTATGGCTACACCTTC
D: -; V: TRBV14; J: TRBJ2-1; size: -; CDR3: CASRSAGNEQFF; DNA: TGTGCCAGCAGGTCGGCGGGGAATGAGCAGTTCTTC
D: -; V: TRBV20-1; J: TRBJ1-1; size: few; CDR3: CSATRTDRNTEAFF; DNA: TGCAGTGCCACCCGGACAGACCGGAACACTGAAGCTTTCTTT
D: -; V: TRBV6-1; J: TRBJ2-7; size: -; CDR3: CASGRGTEATYEQYF; DNA: TGTGCCAGTGGTCGTGGGACTGAGGCTACCTACGAGCAGTACTTC
D: -; V: TRBV6-1; J: TRBJ1-4; size: many; CDR3: CASRGINEKLFF; DNA: TGTGCCAGCAGAGGTATAAATGAAAAACTGTTTTTT
D: TRBD1; V: TRBV12-3/TRBV12-4; J: TRBJ1-6; size: -; CDR3: CASSDRVESPLHF; DNA: TGTGCCAGCAGTGACAGGGTAGAATCACCCCTCCACTTT